This T cell receptor (beta chain) was found in a study of graft-versus-host responses after intestinal transplantation (dated by TCRdb to about 2021). Concerning the study at large: Recipients received multivisceral, liver-intestinal, or isolated intestinal transplants. Every recipient was given anti-thymocyte globulin induction, followed by around three years of maintenance tacrolimus and steroids. After intestinal transplantation, graft-versus-host and host-versus-graft alloreactive T cell clones in the graft, circulation and bone marrow were tracked using bulk TCR-beta CDR3 sequencing. To identify alloreactive clones, pre-transplant mixed lymphocyte reaction products were sequenced and compared with unstimulated pre-transplant donor and recipient T cells. The cohort enrolled 20 to 25 intestinal transplant recipients, one of whom was a retransplant, and 3 patients without pretransplant specimens were excluded. A peak of at least 4% donor T cells among recipient peripheral blood mononuclear cells was the definition used for donor T cell macrochimerism. Instead of going to the commercial service, samples from three later patients were sequenced in-house on an Illumina MiSeq and processed with MiXCR. Results the study describes overall, beyond this receptor: GvH clones were detected in recipient bone marrow, and some appeared earlier in ileal mucosa or blood, consistent with an intestinal mucosal origin. Patients with donor T cell macrochimerism had high GvH to HvG T cell clonal ratios in their allografts. Conclusions were limited by the relatively low number and heterogeneity of intestinal transplant patients. Peak levels of circulating GvH clones were associated with declines in HvG clones early after transplant.

In the first month after transplant, blood samples were collected up to 4 times, and after that at least monthly when available. Regarding this clone: The clone's antigen remains unknown. No per-base quality is available; no much larger clone lies one base away.

CDR1 and CDR2 were assigned from the germline V gene as MNHNS and SASEGT. Relative to germline, V is missing 7 bases and J is missing 6 bases, with 9 bases of the junction outside any gene match. The CDR3 numbers 14 residues from cysteine through phenylalanine. Only CDR3 DNA is held: 42 bases, read in frame from base 1. The library relied on the immunoSEQ multiplex PCR assay. High-throughput TCR-beta CDR3 sequencing of genomic DNA from most patients was performed by Adaptive Biotechnologies. On the authors' methods: Adaptive's ImmunoSEQ software supplied the TCR sequencing data for 15 to 20 patients, while MiXCR and VDJtools were used to process a few other patients. CDR3 nucleotide sequences shared between donor and recipient were removed because the origin of such sequences could not be assigned. To be classed as alloreactive, a clone needed at least 2-fold expansion over unstimulated cells and a minimum CFSE-low frequency of 0.002% (template counts) or 0.001% (read counts). Clones detected in sequenced pre-transplant spleen, lymph node, or MLR CFSE-low populations of the donor or recipient were defined as mappable. The cumulative frequency of alloreactive clones was calculated as a percentage of all sequences, weighted by copy number. TCRdb holds this immuneACCESS table with in-frame rearrangements only. Some clones are missing; in checked studies, unresolved V genes explain under half, and the rest has no known cause. The V and J calls and clone size come from that table; D and trimming were worked out from the DNA. The sample data list around 39,000 clones, and about 92% of these were observed just once. Clones ranked in the top ten supply around 3.6% of the sample.

The clonotype was recovered from a human patient who received an intestinal transplant, so some T cells may come from the graft donor. Sequenced material: PBMCs, taken approximately 100 weeks after intestinal transplantation. Recombination joined TRBV6-1 with TRBJ1-2, with 9 bases in between that match TRBD1. The DNA reads TGTGCCAGCACTGACAGGGGGAGGAGAAATGGCTACACCTTC. This sequence encodes CASTDRGRRNGYTF.